Listed here are 7 T cell receptor beta chains from one sample, sequenced in a study of T cell responses to AZD1222 COVID-19 vaccine. The data were produced by immunoSEQ multiplex PCR, yet TCRdb's version contains in-frame clones alone and is incomplete. The sample gives about 140,000 clones, roughly 90% of which show up once; 2.5% to 3% is in the top ten. The sequences come from peripheral blood, collected on day 0 of AZD1222 vaccination. These receptor sequences come from an adult in good health.

This chain links TRBV7-8 with TRBJ1-2; D is uncertain. V was shortened by 1 base and J by 4 bases, with 10 bases between the two germline ends. CDR3 size: 14 residues. CDR1 is SGHVS, CDR2 FQNEAQ, per germline. CDR3 nucleotide sequence: TGTGCCAGCAGCTTAGTTAGGGAGGGCTATGGCTACACCTTC. Translation: CASSLVREGYGYTF.

This chain links TRBV7-8 with TRBJ1-3, with 11 bases that match TRBD1. CDR1 and CDR2 (germline): SGHVS, FQNEAQ. V lost 4 bases and J lost 5; bases outside the gene matches: 13. The CDR3 loop spans 18 amino acids. The CDR3 DNA reads as TGTGCCAGCAGCTCGCGAGGGGGACAGGGGGAATCTAGAAACACCATATATTTT. The encoded protein is CASSSRGGQGESRNTIYF.

The chain employs TRBV11-2 and TRBJ1-4; 8 nucleotides match TRBD1. V lost 1 base and J lost 8; bases outside the gene matches: 12. The CDR3 runs 17 residues. CDR1 and CDR2 (germline): SGHAT, FQNNGV. CDR3 bases: TGTGCCAGCAGCTTAGGATCGGGGACAGGCGGGAGGGAAAAACTGTTTTTT. This encodes CASSLGSGTGGREKLFF.

The chain employs TRBV11-3 and TRBJ1-2; possible D gene TRBD1, 5 bases. Per the germline V gene, CDR1 is SGHNT and CDR2 is YENEEA. The CDR3 is 13 residues long. V dropped 2 bases and J dropped 5 bases, with 9 bases sitting between them. CDR3: CASSLRAGYGYTF. CDR3 in DNA: TGTGCCAGCAGCTTAAGGGCAGGGTATGGCTACACCTTC.

This chain joins TRBV25-1 and TRBJ1-4; perhaps TRBD1 as D (6 bases). The length of the CDR3 is 14 residues. Trimming pared 2 bases from V and 8 bases from J, leaving 12 bases between. CDR1 and CDR2 (germline): MGHDK, SYGVNS. CDR3: CASSEQGWEEKLFF. The CDR3 DNA sequence: TGTGCCAGCAGTGAACAGGGGTGGGAGGAAAAACTGTTTTTT.

In this sample, this clone turned up a few times. The gene calls are TRBV11-2 and TRBJ2-1; 7 bases match TRBD2. Unmatched junction bases numbered 15, after V lost 4 bases and J lost 9 bases. The CDR3 is 16 amino acids. Germline V gene lookup returns CDR1 SGHAT and CDR2 FQNNGV. CDR3 DNA sequence: TGTGCCAGCAGCTCCGTCGTCGCGCGGGAGTCGCCTGAGCAGTTCTTC. This codes for CASSSVVARESPEQFF. The full variable domain, rest sourced from reference TRBV11-2 and TRBJ2-1, is EAGVAQSPRYKIIEKRQSVAFWCNPISGHATLYWYQQILGQGPKLLIQFQNNGVVDDSQLPKDRFSAERLKGVDSTLKIQPAKLEDSAVYLCASSSVVARESPEQFFGPGTRLTVL.

J is TRBJ1-2 and V is TRBV4-3; 7 nucleotides line up with TRBD1. V trimming: 4 bases; J trimming: 5 bases; junction bases outside the gene matches: 10. Germline-derived CDR1 and CDR2 are LGHNA and YSLEER. The CDR3 contains 15 residues. CDR3 sequence: CASSPRAGGIYGYTF. CDR3 sequence (DNA): TGCGCCAGCAGCCCACGGGCAGGGGGAATTTATGGCTACACCTTC.